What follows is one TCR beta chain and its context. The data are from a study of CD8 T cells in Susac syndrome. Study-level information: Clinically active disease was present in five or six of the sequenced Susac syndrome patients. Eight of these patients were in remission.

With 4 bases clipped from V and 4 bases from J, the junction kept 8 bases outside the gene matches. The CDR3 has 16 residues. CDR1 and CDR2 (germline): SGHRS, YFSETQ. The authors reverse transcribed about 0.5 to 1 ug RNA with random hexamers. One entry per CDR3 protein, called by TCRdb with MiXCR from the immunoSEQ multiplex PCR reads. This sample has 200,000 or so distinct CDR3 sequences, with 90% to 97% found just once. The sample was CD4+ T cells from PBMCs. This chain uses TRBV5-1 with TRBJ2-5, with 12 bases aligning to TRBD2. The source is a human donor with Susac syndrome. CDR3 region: CASSQLAGGLAETQYF. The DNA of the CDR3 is TGCGCCAGCAGCCAACTAGCGGGGGGATTAGCAGAGACCCAGTACTTC.